One sample yielded the 32 T cell receptor beta chains listed below, sequenced in a study of blood T cell repertoires in COVID-19. Assay: immunoSEQ multiplex PCR; the TCRdb copy retains only in-frame clones and omits some. The profile shows hundreds of thousands of clones, about 86% of them singletons. The material sequenced was peripheral blood. The source of these receptors is a woman in her twenties or thirties who had recovered from COVID-19.

The J gene is TRBJ2-7, the V gene TRBV19; tentative D call: TRBD2 (5 bases). V lost 5 bases to trimming and J lost 0 bases, with 8 bases between them. The CDR3 has 13 residues. From germline, CDR1 is LNHDA and CDR2 SQIVND (reference sequence). The CDR3 DNA follows: TGTGCCAGTAGTCCGGGGATCTCCTACGAGCAGTACTTC. Translating it yields CASSPGISYEQYF. The complete variable domain, with remaining parts taken from reference TRBV19 and TRBJ2-7, reads DGGITQSPKYLFRKEGQNVTLSCEQNLNHDAMYWYRQDPGQGLRLIYYSQIVNDFQKGDIAEGYSVSREKKESFPLTVTSAQKNPTAFYLCASSPGISYEQYFGPGTRLTVT.

V is TRBV4-3 and J is TRBJ2-1, with D possibly matching TRBD2 (6 bases). This CDR3 has 17 amino acids. CDR1 LGHNA and CDR2 YSLEER come from the germline V gene. V was trimmed by 3 bases and J by 0 bases, leaving 15 bases between them. The CDR3 coding sequence is TGCGCCAGCAGCCAGGCGTTCGGGGGAGTCTCCTACAATGAGCAGTTCTTC. Residues: CASSQAFGGVSYNEQFF.

The chain uses TRBV30 and TRBJ1-3; TRBD1 aligns across 7 bases. Germline V gene data show CDR1 as GTSNPN and CDR2 as SVGIG (reference sequence). The CDR3 extends over 15 amino acids. J gave up 0 bases and V 1 base, and 3 bases lay outside the gene matches. The CDR3 region has the DNA TGTGCCTGGAGTGCCGACAGGGTCTCTGGAAACACCATATATTTT. Translated, it gives CAWSADRVSGNTIYF.

V is TRBV5-4 and J is TRBJ2-1; 12 bases map to TRBD2. The CDR3 covers 14 residues. CDR1 SGHNT and CDR2 YYREEE come from the germline V gene (reference sequence). V trimming: 3 bases; J trimming: 5 bases; junction bases outside the gene matches: 0. The DNA of the CDR3 is TGTGCCAGCAGCTGGACTAGCGGGGACAATGAGCAGTTCTTC. Residues: CASSWTSGDNEQFF.

The chain uses TRBV6-5 and TRBJ1-2; the match to TRBD1 covers 9 bases. Per germline, CDR1 MNHEY and CDR2 SVGAGI. J gave up 4 bases and V 5 bases, and 5 bases lay outside the gene matches. The CDR3 contains 14 residues. In DNA form, the CDR3 reads TGTGCCAGCAGTCGGACGGACAGGGGCTATGGCTACACCTTC. Protein sequence: CASSRTDRGYGYTF.

This chain joins TRBV19 and TRBJ1-2; D is ambiguous. This CDR3 region has 15 residues. Germline CDR1 and CDR2: LNHDA and SQIVND (reference sequence). V lost 7 bases and J lost 4, with 19 bases in between. The CDR3 nucleotides are TGTGCCAGTACCTTAGTCGCCGCCACGGGCTATGGCTACACCTTC. It yields the protein CASTLVAATGYGYTF.

The V call is TRBV7-6, the J call TRBJ2-3; the match to TRBD2 covers 12 bases. The CDR3 is 15 residues long. Germline CDR1 SGHVS, CDR2 FNYEAQ. The ends lost 5 bases at V and 9 bases at J; junction bases unmatched: 9. The CDR3 nucleotides are TGTGCCAGCAGCGGACTAGCGGGGAGCCAGGAAACGCAGTATTTT. Translating gives CASSGLAGSQETQYF.

The genes are TRBV30 and TRBJ2-7; 8 positions agree with TRBD1. After removal of 4 bases from V and 0 bases from J, the junction contained 5 bases not matched to a gene. The CDR3 runs 14 residues. Germline values: CDR1 GTSNPN, CDR2 SVGIG (reference sequence). CDR3 region: CAWKGQALSYEQYF. CDR3 DNA sequence: TGTGCCTGGAAGGGACAGGCCCTCTCCTACGAGCAGTACTTC. The whole variable domain, remainder taken from reference TRBV30 and TRBJ2-7, is SQTIHQWPATLVQPVGSPLSLECTVEGTSNPNLYWYRQAAGRGLQLLFYSVGIGQISSEVPQNLSASRPQDRQFILSSKKLLLSDSGFYLCAWKGQALSYEQYFGPGTRLTVT.

The chain recombines TRBV6-1 with TRBJ2-7, with D tentatively TRBD1 (5 bases). The CDR3 is 15 residues long. V lost 3 bases and J lost 3, with 15 bases in between. Germline CDR1 reads MNHNS; CDR2 reads SASEGT. The CDR3 DNA reads as TGTGCCAGCAGTGATCGTGGCAGGGCCATCTACGAGCAGTACTTC. Translated: CASSDRGRAIYEQYF.

This clone has just a few counts. The V gene is TRBV19, the J gene TRBJ2-1, with D possibly TRBD2 on 6 matching bases. This CDR3 contains 15 residues. Germline lookup yields CDR1 LNHDA and CDR2 SQIVND (reference sequence). The V end was cut by 5 bases, the J end by 1 base, with 12 bases between. The CDR3: CASSYGSRSYNEQFF. The CDR3 DNA sequence: TGTGCCAGTAGTTACGGGAGTAGGTCCTACAATGAGCAGTTCTTC.

V usage is TRBV3-1 (or the pseudogene TRBV3-2) and J usage is TRBJ2-7, with D possibly TRBD1 on 6 matching bases. Trimming pared 0 bases from V and 4 bases from J, leaving 16 bases between. The CDR3 consists of 16 residues. Looked up from germline, CDR1 is LGHDT and CDR2 is YNNKEL (reference sequence). The CDR3 region has the DNA TGTGCCAGCAGCCAAGAATGGAAGGACAGCCCTTACGAGCAGTACTTC. It codes for CASSQEWKDSPYEQYF.

This clone was seen only once. V is TRBV5-4 and J is TRBJ2-7; D remains ambiguous. CDR3 length: 13 residues. Trimming left V 0 bases short and J 2 bases short, with 6 bases between. Germline V lookup: CDR1 SGHNT, CDR2 YYREEE (reference sequence). The CDR3 region has the DNA TGTGCCAGCAGCTTGGGGGCAGCCTACGAGCAGTACTTC. It is translated as CASSLGAAYEQYF.

This clone was seen a single time. The chain combines TRBV20-1 with TRBJ2-3; D gene unclear. Germline values: CDR1 DFQATT, CDR2 SNEGSKA (reference sequence). The V and J ends lost 3 bases and 0 bases respectively, with 13 bases between them. The CDR3 spans 15 residues. CDR3 sequence reads: CSASPLERSTDTQYF. CDR3 bases: TGCAGTGCTAGTCCCCTAGAAAGAAGCACAGATACGCAGTATTTT.

In its sample, this clone was seen a few times. V is TRBV19 and J is TRBJ1-1; 11 bases match TRBD1. Looked up from germline, CDR1 is LNHDA and CDR2 is SQIVND (reference sequence). CDR3 length: 14 amino acids. The V and J ends lost 3 bases and 6 bases, in that order; junction bases with no gene match: 3. This chain's CDR3 is CASSIRGQGAEAFF. In DNA form, the CDR3 reads TGTGCCAGTAGTATCCGGGGACAGGGGGCTGAAGCTTTCTTT.

The V gene is TRBV6-5, the J gene TRBJ1-6, with a weak D call TRBD1 (5 bases). The CDR3 is 13 amino acids. Looked up from germline, CDR1 is MNHEY and CDR2 is SVGAGI. Trimming left V 7 bases short and J 7 bases short, with 11 bases between. DNA for the CDR3: TGTGCCAGCATTTGGGGCAGGAATTCACCCCTCCACTTT. Residues: CASIWGRNSPLHF.

Remarks on this clone: Germline and junction disagree at one end, which may indicate a read error. V and J are TRBV9 and TRBJ1-4, with D tentatively TRBD1 (5 bases). CDR1 SGDLS and CDR2 YYNGEE come from the germline V gene. This CDR3 has 10 amino acids. CDR3 loop: CASSVDRTLF. Here the CDR3 DNA reads TGTGCCAGCAGCGTAGACAGGACGCTTTTT.

V and J are TRBV5-1 and TRBJ1-4, with 7 bases that match TRBD1. V trimming: 0 bases; J trimming: 8 bases; junction bases outside the gene matches: 7. This CDR3 comprises 15 residues. Looked up from germline, CDR1 is SGHRS and CDR2 is YFSETQ. The CDR3 DNA sequence: TGCGCCAGCAGCTTGGCCTGGGACAGCGGGGAAAAACTGTTTTTT. Its translation is CASSLAWDSGEKLFF. Full variable domain (outside the CDR3, taken from reference TRBV5-1 and TRBJ1-4): KAGVTQTPRYLIKTRGQQVTLSCSPISGHRSVSWYQQTPGQGLQFLFEYFSETQRNKGNFPGRFSGRQFSNSRSEMNVSTLELGDSALYLCASSLAWDSGEKLFFGSGTQLSVL.

The count of this clone is one. V gene TRBV6-5 combines with J gene TRBJ2-3, with a tentative D call TRBD1 (5 bases). Trimming removed 5 bases from V and 0 bases from J, with 12 bases in between. The length of the CDR3 is 15 residues. CDR1 and CDR2 (germline): MNHEY, SVGAGI. The CDR3 sequence: CASSPRGASTDTQYF. The CDR3 coding sequence is TGTGCCAGCAGTCCACGTGGGGCTAGCACAGATACGCAGTATTTT.

The chain employs TRBV27 and TRBJ2-5, with TRBD2 matching over 10 bases. Per the germline V gene, CDR1 is MNHEY and CDR2 is SMNVEV (reference sequence). This CDR3 has 16 amino acids. Unmatched junction bases numbered 9, after V lost 6 bases and J lost 2 bases. The CDR3 bases are TGTGCCAGCAGCTCCCTGGGGACTAGCGTACAAGAGACCCAGTACTTC. Translating it yields CASSSLGTSVQETQYF.

The rearrangement uses TRBV12-3 or TRBV12-4 and TRBJ2-3, with D possibly matching TRBD2 (5 bases). The CDR3 runs 13 residues. Trimming stripped 10 bases from V and 3 bases from J, with 14 bases between. The CDR3 sequence: CATALAGTDTQYF. CDR3 sequence (DNA): TGTGCCACCGCCCTAGCCGGGACAGATACGCAGTATTTT.

The gene calls are TRBV4-3 and TRBJ1-2; D possibly corresponds to TRBD1 (6 bases). CDR3 length equals 14 residues. Germline CDR1 reads LGHNA; CDR2 reads YSLEER. V was clipped by 3 bases and J by 3 bases, with 11 bases between them. The CDR3 protein is CASSHYRQDYGYTF. The CDR3 DNA sequence: TGCGCCAGCAGCCATTACCGACAGGACTATGGCTACACCTTC.

In its sample, this clone was seen once. The chain combines TRBV24-1 with TRBJ2-3; 8 nucleotides agree with TRBD2. V was clipped by 0 bases and J by 3 bases; unmatched bases: 4. The germline V gene has CDR1 KGHDR and CDR2 SFDVKD. This CDR3 is built from 16 residues. This chain's CDR3 is CATSDLGSGNTDTQYF. CDR3 nucleotide sequence: TGTGCCACCAGTGATTTGGGTAGCGGGAATACAGATACGCAGTATTTT.

The chain combines TRBV28 with TRBJ1-6; TRBD1 matches at 9 bases. Germline CDR1 is MDHEN and CDR2 is SYDVKM. The CDR3 consists of 15 residues. The junction had 7 bases not matched to a gene; V was cut back by 6 bases and J by 7 bases. CDR3 region: CASSQGQGANSPLHF. Written as DNA, the CDR3 is TGTGCCAGCAGCCAGGGACAGGGAGCCAATTCACCCCTCCACTTT.

J is TRBJ1-1 and V is TRBV11-3; 7 bases match TRBD1. The CDR3 sequence is 13 residues long. V lost 5 bases, J lost 3 bases, and 3 bases stayed unmatched. The germline CDR1 and CDR2 sequences are SGHNT and YENEEA. CDR3 protein: CASSKDRYTEAFF. The DNA of the CDR3 is TGTGCCAGCAGCAAGGACAGGTACACTGAAGCTTTCTTT.

V usage is TRBV5-4 and J usage is TRBJ2-1; TRBD2 matches at 9 bases. CDR3 length: 13 residues. CDR1 is SGHNT and CDR2 is YYREEE in the germline V gene (reference sequence). V lost 7 bases and J lost 8; bases outside the gene matches: 7. The CDR3: CASGLAGGDEQFF. CDR3 in DNA: TGTGCCAGCGGACTGGCGGGAGGGGATGAGCAGTTCTTC.

The V gene is TRBV2, the J gene TRBJ1-1; no definite D call. Germline V gene sequence: CDR1 SNHLY, CDR2 FYNNEI. V lost 6 bases, J lost 10 bases, and 12 bases lay in between. The CDR3 is 11 amino acids. The CDR3 is CASSTIPAAFF. The CDR3, as DNA: TGTGCCAGCAGCACTATCCCGGCAGCTTTCTTT.

This clone has just one count. The gene calls are TRBV7-2 and TRBJ2-2; the D gene is possibly TRBD2 (6 bases). CDR3 length: 15 amino acids. In germline, CDR1 is SGHTA, CDR2 FQGNSA. V lost 1 base and J lost 6, with 12 bases in between. DNA of the CDR3: TGTGCCAGCAGCTTAGACCCGTCGGGGGCCGGGGAGCTGTTTTTT. Protein sequence: CASSLDPSGAGELFF.

The rearrangement links TRBV25-1 to TRBJ1-1; D is unclear. CDR3 length: 15 amino acids. V was shortened by 3 bases and J by 1 base, with 12 bases between the two germline ends. In germline, CDR1 is MGHDK, CDR2 SYGVNS. The CDR3 sequence: CASSDLQTSNTEAFF. The CDR3, as DNA: TGTGCCAGCAGTGATCTTCAAACTTCGAACACTGAAGCTTTCTTT.

Only one count was recorded for this clone. The rearrangement joins TRBV5-8 to TRBJ1-1, with D hard to call. The ends were cut back, 2 bases at V and 0 bases at J, with 5 bases in the middle. Germline CDR1 SGHTS, CDR2 YDEGEE. This CDR3 is built from 13 residues. CDR3 in amino acids: CASSLNLNTEAFF. DNA of the CDR3: TGTGCCAGCAGCTTAAACTTGAACACTGAAGCTTTCTTT.

The rearrangement uses TRBV6-5 and TRBJ2-1; D remains unclear. There are 16 residues in the CDR3. CDR1 is MNHEY, CDR2 SVGAGI, per germline. Trimming took off 0 bases at V and 0 bases at J, with 9 bases between the two ends. The CDR3 spells CASSYSKSSSYNEQFF. The CDR3 DNA reads as TGTGCCAGCAGTTACTCGAAGAGTTCCTCCTACAATGAGCAGTTCTTC.

The chain employs TRBV24-1 and TRBJ2-5, with 7 bases that match TRBD1. Looked up from germline, CDR1 is KGHDR and CDR2 is SFDVKD. Trimming cost V 3 bases and J 4 bases; bases outside gene matches: 10. CDR3 length: 16 amino acids. CDR3 protein: CATSDRGQLLGETQYF. CDR3 DNA: TGTGCCACCAGTGATAGGGGACAGCTCCTAGGAGAGACCCAGTACTTC.

This chain links TRBV15 with TRBJ1-2; 7 bases match TRBD1. V lost 1 base to trimming and J lost 0 bases; unmatched junction nucleotides: 2. The germline V gene has CDR1 LNHNV and CDR2 YYDKDF (reference sequence). The CDR3 runs to 15 residues. In DNA form, the CDR3 reads TGTGCCACCAGCAGAGCCGGGACAGCTAACTATGGCTACACCTTC. Translating gives CATSRAGTANYGYTF.